This T cell receptor (beta chain) was sequenced for a study of shared clonotypes between healthy human individuals (dated by TCRdb to about 2020). Broadly, across the study: A few men and a couple of women, aged 18 to 49 years, made up the cohort. The study deeply sequenced blood TCR repertoires of five healthy adults to estimate repertoire size and the extent of clonotype sharing between individuals. To increase sequencing depth and limit assay-specific biases, different laboratories used diverse techniques to prepare libraries and sequence TCR repertoires. Between about 0.8 and 8.9 billion PBMCs per donor were obtained by leukapheresis. What the authors observed across the whole study: Based on pairwise subsampling, the degree of clonotype sharing among donors was expected to be affected by sequencing depth. The small number of donors limited the genetic and exposure-history diversity represented. Sampling was restricted to blood, and TCR repertoires in tissue are likely to differ from TCR repertoires in blood.

Using the deep immunoSEQ assay, TCR CDR3 regions were amplified from genomic DNA by multiplex PCR. Extracted genomic DNA from each cell subset was spread evenly across all wells of several immunoSEQ 96-well plates, with each plate serving as a replicate. For unsorted PBMC, about 300 ng of genomic DNA, equivalent to 30,000 to 35,000 T cell genomes, went into each replicate PCR. Ten immunoSEQ deep assay plates were used to sequence unsorted PBMC genomic DNA. The purified libraries were quantified using a Qubit 3.0 fluorometer, sized with a Bioanalyzer 2100, and then quantified again using the KAPA Library Quantification kit. Each immunoSEQ 96-well plate was sequenced on its own single-read 150-cycle Illumina NextSeq 550 flow cell. Per the original workflow: The immunoSEQ output contained only junctional sequences without quality scores, so filtering could not match that applied to full-length reads. Sequences were annotated with PyIR, a Python wrapper for IgBLAST v1.9, using IMGT germline references to assign V/J genes and CDR3. Reads were removed for weak V/J assignments (E-value above 1e-6), missing CDR3, stop codons, out-of-frame junctions, or ambiguous translated residues. V3J clonotypes were defined as sequences sharing an identical inferred V gene, J gene, and CDR3 amino acid sequence. Percentage overlap between repertoires was calculated by dividing the number of shared unique clonotypes by the size of the smaller repertoire. Repertoire richness was assessed with RTK rarefaction, the Chao1 estimator, and Recon v2.1 estimates of unobserved clonotypes. TCRdb took over this immuneACCESS table, retaining in-frame rearrangements with V and J assigned. Such tables are incomplete; in checked studies, under half of the missing clones stem from an unresolved V gene, and the remainder is unexplained. The D gene and trimming were derived from the DNA, and the V and J assignments and clone size from that table. For this sample there are about half a million clones; around 75% appear just once. Roughly 13% of the sample goes to the ten largest clones.

This clone was seen a handful of times. Its antigen remains unidentified. Per-base qualities were not stored, and no clone one base away is much larger. Healthy HIV-negative adults with no recently reported acute infections or vaccinations were included as donors. Every donor was a Caucasian adult residing in Nashville, Tennessee, USA. For unsorted samples, 75 million to 90 million PBMCs were counted and genomic DNA was extracted with the QIAamp DNA Blood Mini kit. Blood was obtained by leukapheresis, after which PBMCs were separated by Ficoll-Histopaque density gradient centrifugation and cryopreserved in liquid nitrogen vapor phase. Reading from cysteine to phenylalanine, the CDR3 counts 13 amino acids. CDR3 DNA only is kept here, 39 bases in frame from base 1. The germline V gene gives CDR1 as MNHNS and CDR2 as SASEGT. V and J lose 2 bases and 11 bases, and a span of 15 bases separates them.

The V and J genes are TRBV6-1 and TRBJ1-1, with a tentative D gene TRBD1 over 5 matching bases. Sequencing input: PBMCs. The receptor was isolated from a woman aged 40 to 50 in good health. Some clones in this sample may be carry-over from other donors' samples. CDR3 loop: CASSESGGRVAFF. The DNA sequence is TGTGCCAGCAGTGAATCGGGGGGACGAGTGGCTTTCTTT.